This T cell receptor beta chain was documented in a study of shared clonotypes between healthy human individuals. The method was immunoSEQ multiplex PCR; TCRdb's version includes in-frame clones alone and lacks a portion of them. The table lists some 980,000 clones, over 75% of them singletons. This receptor was taken from a man aged 18 to 30 in good health. The sequenced material came from memory CD4+ T cells sorted from blood. The subset here: CD45RA-negative fraction.

The CDR3 loop is CASSPDGTPGNEQFF. The CDR3 DNA follows: TGTGCCAGCAGCCCAGACGGGACCCCAGGGAATGAGCAGTTCTTC. The chain uses TRBV11-3 and TRBJ2-1; D possibly uses TRBD1 or TRBD2 (5 bases each). V was pared by 5 bases and J by 7 bases, with 18 bases between. Germline V gene sequence: CDR1 SGHNT, CDR2 YENEEA. The CDR3 totals 15 residues.